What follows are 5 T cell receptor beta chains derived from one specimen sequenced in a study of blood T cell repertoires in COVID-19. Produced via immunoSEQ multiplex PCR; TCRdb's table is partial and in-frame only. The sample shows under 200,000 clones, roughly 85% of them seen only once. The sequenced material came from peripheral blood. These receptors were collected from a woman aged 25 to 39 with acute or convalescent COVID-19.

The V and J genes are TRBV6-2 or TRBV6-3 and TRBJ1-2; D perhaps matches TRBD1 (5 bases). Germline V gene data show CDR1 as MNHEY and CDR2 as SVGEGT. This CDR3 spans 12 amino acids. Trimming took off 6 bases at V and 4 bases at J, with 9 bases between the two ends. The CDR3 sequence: CASSKDSYGYTF. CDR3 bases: TGTGCCAGCAGCAAAGACAGCTATGGCTACACCTTC.

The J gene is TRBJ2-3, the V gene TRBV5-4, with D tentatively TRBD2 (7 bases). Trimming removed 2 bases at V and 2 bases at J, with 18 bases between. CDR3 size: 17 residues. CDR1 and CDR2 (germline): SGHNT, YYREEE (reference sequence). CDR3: CASSLGLAGAHTDTQYF. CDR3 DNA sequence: TGTGCCAGCAGCTTAGGACTGGCGGGGGCCCACACAGATACGCAGTATTTT.

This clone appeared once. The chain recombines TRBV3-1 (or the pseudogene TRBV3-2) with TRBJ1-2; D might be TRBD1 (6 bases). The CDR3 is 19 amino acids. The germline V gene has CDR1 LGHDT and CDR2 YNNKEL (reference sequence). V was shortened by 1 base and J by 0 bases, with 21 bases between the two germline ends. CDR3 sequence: CASSQGGGIIWDTNYGYTF. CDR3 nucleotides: TGTGCCAGCAGCCAAGGGGGGGGGATTATCTGGGACACTAACTATGGCTACACCTTC.

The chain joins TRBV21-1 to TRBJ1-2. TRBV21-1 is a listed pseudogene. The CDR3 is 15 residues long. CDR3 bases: TGTGCCAGCAGCCCGCGGGGGCGGGGGAACTATGGCTACACCTTC. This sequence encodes CASSPRGRGNYGYTF.

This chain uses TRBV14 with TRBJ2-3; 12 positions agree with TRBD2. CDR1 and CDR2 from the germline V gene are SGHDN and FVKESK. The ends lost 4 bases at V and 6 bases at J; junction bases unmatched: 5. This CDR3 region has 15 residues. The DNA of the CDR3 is TGTGCCAGCAGCCGATGGACTAGCGGGGATGATACGCAGTATTTT. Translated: CASSRWTSGDDTQYF.